Presented here are 32 T cell receptor beta chains from one specimen sequenced in a study of T cell responses to AZD1222 COVID-19 vaccine. Assay: immunoSEQ multiplex PCR; the TCRdb copy retains only in-frame clones and omits some. The sample has 95,000 to 150,000 clones, 70% to 90% seen once. The material sequenced was peripheral blood, taken on day 0 of AZD1222 vaccination. All receptors derive from an adult in good health.

V usage is TRBV29-1 and J usage is TRBJ2-7; a possible D gene is TRBD2 (5 bases). The germline V gene has CDR1 SQVTM and CDR2 ANQGSEA. V was cut by 0 bases and J by 3 bases, with 12 bases left in between. The CDR3 extends over 14 amino acids. CDR3 region: CSVEDPIANYEQYF. The CDR3, as DNA: TGCAGCGTTGAAGATCCTATAGCGAACTACGAGCAGTACTTC.

This chain connects TRBV19 to TRBJ1-5; D gene ambiguous. Germline CDR1 and CDR2: LNHDA and SQIVND (reference sequence). This CDR3 spans 17 amino acids. Trimming pared 7 bases from V and 4 bases from J, leaving 23 bases between. In DNA form, the CDR3 reads TGTGCCAGTATGAAGAAGGTGGGGAGAGAGGCTAATCAGCCCCAGCATTTT. Its translation is CASMKKVGREANQPQHF.

The rearrangement joins TRBV24-1 to TRBJ2-2; 9 bases map to TRBD1. This CDR3 has 14 residues. Germline CDR1 reads KGHDR; CDR2 reads SFDVKD. The trim removed 8 bases at V and 1 base at J, leaving 1 base unmatched. CDR3 loop: CATKGQGNTGELFF. CDR3 sequence (DNA): TGTGCCACCAAGGGACAGGGGAACACCGGGGAGCTGTTTTTT.

CDR3 sequence: CASSASGMGARGGEQYF. The DNA for the CDR3 is TGTGCCAGCAGCGCCAGCGGGATGGGGGCCCGAGGGGGCGAGCAGTACTTC. The chain is built from TRBV9 and TRBJ2-7; tentative D call: TRBD2 (7 bases). Trimming took 3 bases from V and 6 from J, leaving 25 bases between them. CDR1 and CDR2 from the germline V gene are SGDLS and YYNGEE. This CDR3 has 17 amino acids.

CDR3 bases: TGTGCCAGCTCACCTTCTTCGGCAGGGAGCACCGGGGAGCTGTTTTTT. This encodes CASSPSSAGSTGELFF. The V call is TRBV18, the J call TRBJ2-2; D may correspond to TRBD1 or TRBD2 (5 bases each). CDR3 length: 16 residues. Germline V gene data show CDR1 as KGHSH and CDR2 as LQKENI. The germline V and J ends were trimmed by 3 bases and 4 bases, with 15 bases remaining between them.

A single count supports this clone. This rearrangement joins TRBV18 to TRBJ1-1; 11 bases agree with TRBD1. Unmatched junction bases numbered 9, after V lost 3 bases and J lost 6 bases. The germline CDR1 and CDR2 sequences are KGHSH and LQKENI. This CDR3 spans 16 amino acids. The CDR3 sequence: CASSPLRGGQGAEAFF. DNA of the CDR3: TGTGCCAGCTCACCCCTCCGGGGGGGACAGGGGGCTGAAGCTTTCTTT.

The table lists this clone with a count of one. J is TRBJ1-4 and V is TRBV3-1 (or the pseudogene TRBV3-2); no clear D. Germline CDR1 reads LGHDT; CDR2 reads YNNKEL (reference sequence). The CDR3 totals 14 residues. V shed 4 bases and J shed 5 bases, with 11 bases lying between them. DNA of the CDR3: TGTGCCAGCAGCCGCCTAGCGCCAAATGAAAAACTGTTTTTT. Translation gives CASSRLAPNEKLFF.

CDR3 region: CASSLEPNQPQHF. CDR3 coding DNA: TGCGCCAGCAGCTTGGAACCCAATCAGCCCCAGCATTTT. The rearrangement uses TRBV5-1 and TRBJ1-5, with D hard to call. Germline V lookup: CDR1 SGHRS, CDR2 YFSETQ. This CDR3 has 13 residues. V shed 0 bases and J shed 3 bases, with 4 bases lying between them.

V and J are TRBV25-1 and TRBJ2-2; a possible D gene is TRBD2 (6 bases). V gave up 5 bases and J gave up 6 bases, with 13 bases separating them. Germline V gene lookup returns CDR1 MGHDK and CDR2 SYGVNS. This CDR3 is 14 amino acids long. DNA for the CDR3: TGTGCCAGCAGTAACACCTGGGGGGCCGGGGAGCTGTTTTTT. It specifies CASSNTWGAGELFF. Filled out from reference TRBV25-1 and TRBJ2-2, the complete variable domain reads EADIYQTPRYLVIGTGKKITLECSQTMGHDKMYWYQQDPGMELHLIHYSYGVNSTEKGDLSSESTVSRIRTEHFPLTLESARPSHTSQYLCASSNTWGAGELFFGEGSRLTVL.

The V call is TRBV7-9, the J call TRBJ1-2, with 7 bases identical to TRBD1. This CDR3 has 14 residues. J gave up 4 bases and V 4 bases, and 6 bases lay outside the gene matches. The V gene's germline CDR1 is SEHNR and CDR2 FQNEAQ (reference sequence). CDR3 residues: CASSWDSLTYGYTF. The CDR3 bases are TGTGCCAGCAGCTGGGACAGCCTAACCTATGGCTACACCTTC.

This chain links TRBV13 with TRBJ1-2, with unresolved D. The V gene lost 5 bases and the J gene lost 6 bases, with 13 bases spanning the gap. The V gene's germline CDR1 is PRHDT and CDR2 FYEKMQ (reference sequence). This CDR3 has 13 amino acids. The DNA of the CDR3 is TGTGCCAGCAGCCCCGCCAATCGGGATGGCTACACCTTC. Its translation: CASSPANRDGYTF.

The rearrangement uses TRBV3-1 (or the pseudogene TRBV3-2) and TRBJ1-5; D is unclear. This CDR3 region has 13 residues. The germline CDR1 and CDR2 sequences are LGHDT and YNNKEL (reference sequence). V dropped 0 bases and J dropped 6 bases, with 6 bases sitting between them. As DNA, the CDR3 is TGTGCCAGCAGCCAAGAGTCCCGTCAGCCCCAGCATTTT. Amino acids: CASSQESRQPQHF.

Only one count was recorded for this clone. The gene calls are TRBV30 and TRBJ2-7, with 9 bases identical to TRBD1. CDR1 is GTSNPN and CDR2 is SVGIG in the germline V gene (reference sequence). Trimming cost V 2 bases and J 9 bases; bases outside gene matches: 8. This CDR3 has 13 residues. The CDR3 is CAWSPGQGRLQYF. CDR3 DNA: TGTGCCTGGAGTCCGGGACAGGGACGCTTGCAGTACTTC.

This sequence joins TRBV7-2 and TRBJ2-1, with D possibly being TRBD1 (5 bases). V shed 5 bases and J shed 6 bases, with 14 bases lying between them. This CDR3 spans 14 amino acids. CDR1 and CDR2 from the germline V gene are SGHTA and FQGNSA. CDR3 region: CASSDHRSGNEQFF. The CDR3 DNA is TGTGCCAGCAGCGATCACAGGTCCGGCAATGAGCAGTTCTTC.

V and J are TRBV7-9 and TRBJ1-1, with a weak D call TRBD1 (5 bases). The V gene's germline CDR1 is SEHNR and CDR2 FQNEAQ (reference sequence). There are 15 residues in the CDR3. Trimming shortened V by 4 bases and J by 5 bases, and 17 bases separated the two germline ends. As DNA, the CDR3 is TGTGCCAGCAGCTCCCATTCCGGGGCTGAGACTGAAGCTTTCTTT. Amino acids: CASSSHSGAETEAFF.

V and J are TRBV4-3 and TRBJ2-1; TRBD1 aligns across 9 bases. Per germline, CDR1 LGHNA and CDR2 YSLEER. After removal of 6 bases from V and 6 bases from J, the junction contained 12 bases not matched to a gene. The CDR3 consists of 16 residues. CDR3 bases: TGCGCCAGCAGTAGGGGGGGACAGGGAGTCCGCAATGAGCAGTTCTTC. Translated, it gives CASSRGGQGVRNEQFF.

This clone was seen only a few times. The rearrangement links TRBV6-5 to TRBJ2-5, with D perhaps being TRBD1 or TRBD2 (5 bases each). CDR3 size: 14 residues. Trimming stripped 0 bases from V and 5 bases from J, with 10 bases between. Germline CDR1 reads MNHEY; CDR2 reads SVGAGI. CDR3 protein: CASSYSRGGETQYF. The CDR3 DNA sequence: TGTGCCAGCAGTTACTCGAGGGGCGGGGAGACCCAGTACTTC.

The chain recombines TRBV7-6 with TRBJ2-7, with TRBD2 as a possible D gene (6 bases). Trimming shortened V by 1 base and J by 6 bases, and 10 bases separated the two germline ends. Germline lookup yields CDR1 SGHVS and CDR2 FNYEAQ. This CDR3 has 13 amino acids. The CDR3 DNA reads as TGTGCCAGCAGCTTAGACAGGAGGGGCGAGCAGTACTTC. This gives the protein CASSLDRRGEQYF.

This clone has a single count. The rearrangement uses TRBV11-1 and TRBJ1-1; 9 bases are a match to TRBD1. Per germline, CDR1 SGHAT and CDR2 FQDESV (reference sequence). The CDR3 has 13 residues. The V gene end was trimmed by 3 bases and the J gene end by 7 bases; junction bases not matched to a gene: 3. DNA of the CDR3: TGTGCCAGCAGCTTTGGGACAGGGATTGAAGCTTTCTTT. It codes for CASSFGTGIEAFF.

The V gene is TRBV5-1, the J gene TRBJ2-1, with a weak D call TRBD2 (6 bases). Germline CDR1 reads SGHRS; CDR2 reads YFSETQ. The CDR3 sequence is 16 residues long. Between the trimmed V and J ends, which lost 1 base and 5 bases, there was a span of 16 bases. Written as DNA, the CDR3 is TGCGCCAGCAGCTTGACGACGGGACTGGGGAACAATGAGCAGTTCTTC. This encodes CASSLTTGLGNNEQFF.

The count of this clone is one. The rearrangement links TRBV6-2 or TRBV6-3 to TRBJ2-6; maybe TRBD1 (7 bases). The V gene's germline CDR1 is MNHEY and CDR2 SVGEGT. The CDR3 has 18 amino acids. The germline V and J ends were trimmed by 2 bases and 0 bases, with 14 bases remaining between them. CDR3 protein: CASSYGARGVSGANVLTF. The CDR3 DNA is TGTGCCAGCAGTTACGGGGCCAGGGGGGTCTCTGGGGCCAACGTCCTGACTTTC.

V is TRBV27 and J is TRBJ2-2; the D gene is possibly TRBD1 (6 bases). V dropped 3 bases and J dropped 3 bases, with 11 bases sitting between them. Germline V gives CDR1 MNHEY, CDR2 SMNVEV (reference sequence). CDR3 size: 15 residues. CDR3 bases: TGTGCCAGCAGTTTCTACCAGGGGTACACCGGGGAGCTGTTTTTT. Residues: CASSFYQGYTGELFF.

V usage is TRBV7-2 and J usage is TRBJ2-3; D may be TRBD1 (5 bases). CDR3 size: 15 residues. The germline V and J ends were trimmed by 5 bases and 0 bases, with 12 bases remaining between them. Per the germline V gene, CDR1 is SGHTA and CDR2 is FQGNSA. The CDR3 loop reads CASSPRQTSTDTQYF. DNA of the CDR3: TGTGCCAGCAGCCCCCGACAGACTAGCACAGATACGCAGTATTTT.

J is TRBJ2-7 and V is TRBV18, with 10 bases lining up with TRBD1. The CDR3 sequence is 16 residues long. Germline V lookup: CDR1 KGHSH, CDR2 LQKENI. V dropped 1 base and J dropped 2; count of bases not matched to a gene: 5. The CDR3 sequence: CASSPRTGGETYEQYF. The CDR3 DNA reads as TGTGCCAGCTCACCACGGACAGGGGGAGAAACCTACGAGCAGTACTTC.

This chain uses TRBV5-8 with TRBJ2-1; D is unclear. The CDR3 totals 14 residues. CDR1 is SGHTS, CDR2 YDEGEE, per germline. V was cut by 0 bases and J by 3 bases, with 7 bases left in between. The CDR3 protein is CASSLGSGYNEQFF. The CDR3 bases are TGTGCCAGCAGCTTGGGGTCTGGCTACAATGAGCAGTTCTTC.

By sample share, this clone is medium-sized (0.01 to 0.1%). This sample includes further DNA sequences coding for the same CDR3. The genes are TRBV19 and TRBJ2-1; the D call may be TRBD1 or TRBD2 (5 bases each). The CDR3 is 14 amino acids. V lost 3 bases to trimming and J lost 3 bases, with 9 bases between them. The germline V gene encodes CDR1 LNHDA and CDR2 SQIVND (reference sequence). CDR3 nucleotide sequence: TGTGCCAGTAGTATTCAGGGAGACTACAATGAGCAGTTCTTC. It encodes CASSIQGDYNEQFF.

V gene TRBV7-8 combines with J gene TRBJ2-7, with D hard to call. This CDR3 has 13 residues. V shed 3 bases and J shed 3 bases, with 9 bases lying between them. Germline loops: CDR1 SGHVS, CDR2 FQNEAQ. CDR3 loop: CASSFPPSYEQYF. CDR3 bases: TGTGCCAGCAGCTTCCCGCCGAGCTACGAGCAGTACTTC.

The CDR3 DNA reads as TGTGCCAGCACCCCCTTCTCCCGGAGGACCGGGGAGCTGTTTTTT. Encoded protein: CASTPFSRRTGELFF. The rearrangement uses TRBV27 and TRBJ2-2; perhaps TRBD2 as D (5 bases). The CDR3 totals 15 residues. The V gene's germline CDR1 is MNHEY and CDR2 SMNVEV (reference sequence). Trimming left V 7 bases short and J 5 bases short, with 17 bases between.

The genes are TRBV28 and TRBJ2-7; no definite D call. The germline gives CDR1 MDHEN, CDR2 SYDVKM. This CDR3 comprises 11 residues. V was clipped by 5 bases and J by 3 bases, with 5 bases between them. This chain's CDR3 is CASSPGYEQYF. As DNA, the CDR3 is TGTGCCAGCAGTCCCGGCTACGAGCAGTACTTC.

The chain uses TRBV28 and TRBJ2-7; 8 nucleotides line up with TRBD1. CDR1 is MDHEN, CDR2 SYDVKM, per germline. The CDR3 covers 15 residues. V shed 6 bases and J 6 bases; nucleotides not matched to a gene: 13. CDR3 residues: CASSLPPGGRGEQYF. The CDR3 region has the DNA TGTGCCAGCAGCCTCCCCCCAGGGGGCCGGGGCGAGCAGTACTTC.

This chain connects TRBV9 to TRBJ1-1, with D unclear. Trimming cost V 3 bases and J 3 bases, with 9 bases left between them. This CDR3 has 13 residues. The germline V gene encodes CDR1 SGDLS and CDR2 YYNGEE. CDR3 loop: CASSGGGDTEAFF. The CDR3 nucleotides read TGTGCCAGCAGCGGGGGAGGTGACACTGAAGCTTTCTTT.

The rearrangement links TRBV3-1 (or the pseudogene TRBV3-2) to TRBJ1-2; D is uncertain. With 1 base removed from V and 11 bases from J, the gap between germline ends came to 11 bases. The germline gives CDR1 LGHDT, CDR2 YNNKEL (reference sequence). The CDR3 runs 12 residues. The CDR3 nucleotides are TGTGCCAGCAGCCAAGGGAAGAGGGAGTACACCTTC. It translates to CASSQGKREYTF.